This is a list of T cell receptor beta chains from one sample in a study of OX40 agonist ivuxolimab in advanced cancers. The protocol was immunoSEQ multiplex PCR, while the TCRdb copy is restricted to in-frame clones and leaves out a portion. The sample carries roughly 53,000 clones, 75% to 80% recorded once. The sequenced sample was CD4+ or CD8+ T cells sorted from blood, obtained in a trial of the OX40 agonist ivuxolimab. The receptor set was obtained from an adult with an advanced solid tumor such as melanoma, head and neck, liver or kidney cancer. Both conserved end residues are part of each CDR3.

J gene,V gene,CDR3 protein
TRBJ1-1,TRBV19,CASSISLDRVAFF
TRBJ2-7,TRBV5-6,CASSLHGTSSGYEQYF
TRBJ2-7,TRBV18,CASSPGRYEQYF
TRBJ1-2,TRBV29-1,CSVRRQGGYGYTF
TRBJ2-1,TRBV10-1,CASSLWSNEQFF
TRBJ2-7,TRBV5-4,CASSWKTGTDSYEQYF
TRBJ2-1,TRBV5-4,CAMPGRNYEQFF
TRBJ1-1,TRBV7-9,CASSEALGAEAFF
TRBJ1-5,TRBV19,CASRTGPLYNQPQHF
TRBJ1-1,TRBV29-1,CSGRGGNTEAFF
TRBJ2-5,TRBV23-1,CASSLPGTSGYQETQYF
TRBJ1-5,TRBV9,CASSVGMDQPQHF
TRBJ2-7,TRBV29-1,CSVEEVGYEQYF
TRBJ1-1,TRBV10-2,CASTKNTEAFF
TRBJ1-1,TRBV10-3,CAISVGGHTEAFF
TRBJ2-4,TRBV7-2,CASSLNARVKNIQYF
TRBJ2-1,TRBV5-1,CASSLGRHSYNEQFF
TRBJ1-6,TRBV30,CAWGQGSVDSPLHF
TRBJ1-5,TRBV19,CASSMFHLGNQPQHF
TRBJ1-2,TRBV19,CASSKVVSRANYGYTF
TRBJ2-7,TRBV29-1,CSVDTSGRGEQYF
TRBJ2-1,TRBV7-9,CASSQRASGGRYNEQFF
TRBJ1-1,TRBV19,CASSPPQSRDTEAFF
TRBJ2-1,TRBV11-1,CASSFGQGDFYNEQFF
TRBJ2-3,TRBV7-2,CASKLRDAADTQYF
TRBJ1-6,TRBV18,CASSRHLQPGPSSYNSPLHF
TRBJ1-5,TRBV7-2,CASSSGTDNQPQHF
TRBJ2-7,TRBV14,CASSLGGNSYEQYF
TRBJ2-2,TRBV18,CASSPPRPISSPLGELFF
TRBJ2-1,TRBV6-1,CASSGDRGFGNEQFF
TRBJ2-3,TRBV11-3,CASSLGTGGDTQYF
TRBJ1-5,TRBV19,CASSINSMGKTQPQHF
TRBJ1-4,TRBV5-1,CASSLAQAGKLFF
TRBJ2-3,TRBV19,CASSIRQGTDTQYF
TRBJ2-7,TRBV7-2,CASSLRGHPRHEQYF
TRBJ1-2,TRBV6-5,CASLKGRTYGYTF
TRBJ1-1,TRBV7-9,CASSSTGGQTEAFF
TRBJ2-3,TRBV6-6,CASSYGSGGATDTQYF
TRBJ2-1,TRBV5-1,CASSSRTAGLYNEQFF
TRBJ2-1,TRBV29-1,CSVPGTGGFYGNEQFF
TRBJ2-5,TRBV5-1,CASRSGTTTSQYF
TRBJ1-5,TRBV5-5,CASSFRPGQTYSNQPQHF
TRBJ1-1,TRBV2,CASSDGRATEAFF
TRBJ1-1,TRBV7-2,CASSSPPENTEAFF
TRBJ1-1,TRBV5-6,CASSLDRGNTEAFF
TRBJ1-1,TRBV19,CASSIDHSRIEAFF
TRBJ2-6,TRBV4-3,CASSRTLSSGANVLTF
TRBJ2-7,TRBV10-3,CAISPGADEQYF
TRBJ2-3,TRBV18,CASSQSGQGRDTQYF
TRBJ2-2,TRBV29-1,CSVSGTGRVPGELFF